The count of the clone carrying this T cell receptor (beta chain) is one. Its target is not known. The table came from immunoSEQ multiplex PCR; TCRdb's copy has only in-frame clones and leaves some out. The sample has tens of thousands of clones, roughly four fifths seen once. These data originate in a study of radiotherapy plus CTLA-4 blockade in lung cancer. Study in general: Objective responses were recorded in about 17% of patients, with disease control recorded in 25% to 35%. Study observations and caveats: Among blood TCR repertoires after radiotherapy plus ipilimumab, tumor-derived clones expanded.

CDR3 length: 18 amino acids. V lost 7 bases to trimming and J lost 0 bases; unmatched junction nucleotides: 14. CDR1 is SNHLY and CDR2 is FYNNEI in the germline V gene. The source of this sequence is a human donor with non-small cell lung cancer that progressed on radiotherapy plus ipilimumab. The material sequenced was peripheral blood, taken from a patient treated with radiotherapy plus ipilimumab. V usage is TRBV2 and J usage is TRBJ2-5, with 10 nucleotides matching TRBD2. CDR3 loop: CASNLIAGGNSYQETQYF. Here the CDR3 DNA reads TGTGCCAGCAATCTCATAGCGGGGGGTAACTCTTACCAAGAGACCCAGTACTTC.